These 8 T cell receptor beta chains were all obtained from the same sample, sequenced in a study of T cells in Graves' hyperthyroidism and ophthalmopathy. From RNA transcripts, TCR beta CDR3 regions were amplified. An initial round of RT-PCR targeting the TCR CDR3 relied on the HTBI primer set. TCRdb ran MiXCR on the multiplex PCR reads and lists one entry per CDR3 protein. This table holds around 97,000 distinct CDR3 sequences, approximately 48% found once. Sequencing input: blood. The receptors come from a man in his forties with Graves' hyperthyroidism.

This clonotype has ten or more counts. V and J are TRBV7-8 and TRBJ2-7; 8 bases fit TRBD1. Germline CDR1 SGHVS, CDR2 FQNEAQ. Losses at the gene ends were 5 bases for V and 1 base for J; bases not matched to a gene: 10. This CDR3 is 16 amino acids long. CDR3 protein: CASSARGQGRSYEQYF. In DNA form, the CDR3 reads TGTGCCAGCAGCGCCAGGGGGCAGGGAAGATCCTACGAGCAGTACTTC. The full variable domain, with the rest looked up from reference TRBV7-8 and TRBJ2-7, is GAGVSQSPRYKVAKRGQDVALRCDPISGHVSLFWYQQALGQGPEFLTYFQNEAQLDKSGLPSDRFFAERPEGSVSTLKIQRTQQEDSAVYLCASSARGQGRSYEQYFGPGTRLTVT.

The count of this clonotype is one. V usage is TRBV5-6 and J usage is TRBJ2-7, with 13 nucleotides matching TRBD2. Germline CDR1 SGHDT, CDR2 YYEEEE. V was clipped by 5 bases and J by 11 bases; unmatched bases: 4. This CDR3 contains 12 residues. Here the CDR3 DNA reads TGTGCCAGCAGGTGGGGACTAGCGGGAAAGTACTTC. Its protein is CASRWGLAGKYF. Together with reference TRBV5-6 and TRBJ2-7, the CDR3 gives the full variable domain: DAGVTQSPTHLIKTRGQQVTLRCSPKSGHDTVSWYQQALGQGPQFIFQYYEEEERQRGNFPDRFSGHQFPNYSSELNVNALLLGDSALYLCASRWGLAGKYFGPGTRLTVT.

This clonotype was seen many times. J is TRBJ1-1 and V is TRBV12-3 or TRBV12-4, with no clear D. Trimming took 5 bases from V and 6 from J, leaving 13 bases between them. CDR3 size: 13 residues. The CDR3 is CASSLRTGPEAFF. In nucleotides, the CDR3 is TGTGCCAGCAGTCTGCGGACCGGACCTGAAGCTTTCTTT.

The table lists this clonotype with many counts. In DNA form, the CDR3 reads TGTGCCAGCAGCGTAGCTGAGTTCACAGATACGCAGTATTTT. This encodes CASSVAEFTDTQYF. The chain uses TRBV9 and TRBJ2-3; no clear D gene. CDR1 is SGDLS, CDR2 YYNGEE, per germline. The CDR3 totals 14 residues. The V end was cut by 0 bases, the J end by 2 bases, with 7 bases between.

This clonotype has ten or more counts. This chain's CDR3 is CASSQVSDWYEQFF. In DNA, the CDR3 is TGTGCCAGCAGCCAAGTGTCGGACTGGTATGAGCAGTTCTTC. The V call is TRBV16, the J call TRBJ2-1; TRBD2 is a possible D gene (5 bases). This CDR3 has 14 residues. Germline CDR1 is KGHSY and CDR2 is FQNENV. Trimming shortened V by 2 bases and J by 8 bases, and 13 bases separated the two germline ends. The full variable domain, completed using reference TRBV16 and TRBJ2-1, is GEEVAQTPKHLVRGEGQKAKLYCAPIKGHSYVFWYQQVLKNEFKFLISFQNENVFDETGMPKERFSAKCLPNSPCSLEIQATKLEDSAVYFCASSQVSDWYEQFFGPGTRLTVL.

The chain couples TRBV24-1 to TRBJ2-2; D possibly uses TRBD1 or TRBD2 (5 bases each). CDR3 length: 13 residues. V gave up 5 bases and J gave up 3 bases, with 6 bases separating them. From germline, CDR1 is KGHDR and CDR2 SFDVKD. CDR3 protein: CATSVGDTGELFF. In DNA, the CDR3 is TGTGCCACCAGTGTGGGGGACACCGGGGAGCTGTTTTTT.

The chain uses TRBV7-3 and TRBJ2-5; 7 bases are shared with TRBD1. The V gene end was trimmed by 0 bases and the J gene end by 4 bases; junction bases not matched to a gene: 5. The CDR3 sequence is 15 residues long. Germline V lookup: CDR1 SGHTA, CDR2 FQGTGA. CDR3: CASSLTGQNLETQYF. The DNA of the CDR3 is TGTGCCAGCAGCTTAACGGGACAGAACCTAGAGACCCAGTACTTC.

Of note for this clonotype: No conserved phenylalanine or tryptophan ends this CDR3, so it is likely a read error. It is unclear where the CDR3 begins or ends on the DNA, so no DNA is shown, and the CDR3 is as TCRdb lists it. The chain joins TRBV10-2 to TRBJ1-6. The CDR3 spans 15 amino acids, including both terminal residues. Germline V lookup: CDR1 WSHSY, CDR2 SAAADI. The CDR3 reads CASSKQRPNNSPLRY.